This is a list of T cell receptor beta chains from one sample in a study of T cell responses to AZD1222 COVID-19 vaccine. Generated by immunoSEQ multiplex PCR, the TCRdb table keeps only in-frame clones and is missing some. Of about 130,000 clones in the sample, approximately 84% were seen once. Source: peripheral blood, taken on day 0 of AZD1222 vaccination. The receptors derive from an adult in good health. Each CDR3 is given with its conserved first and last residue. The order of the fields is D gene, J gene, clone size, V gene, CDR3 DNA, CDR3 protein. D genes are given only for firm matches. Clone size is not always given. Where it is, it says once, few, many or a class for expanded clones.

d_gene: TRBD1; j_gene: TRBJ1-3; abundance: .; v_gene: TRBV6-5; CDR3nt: TGTGCCAGCAGTTACTCAGGGACAGGGAGTGGAAACACCATATATTTT; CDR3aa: CASSYSGTGSGNTIYF
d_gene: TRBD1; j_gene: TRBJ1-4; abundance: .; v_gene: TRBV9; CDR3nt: TGTGCCAGCAGCGCAACAGGGGGCCTCGGCGAAAAACTGTTTTTT; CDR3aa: CASSATGGLGEKLFF
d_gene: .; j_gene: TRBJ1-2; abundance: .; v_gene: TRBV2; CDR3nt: TGTGCCAGCAGAAATCAAAGGACGAACTTTAACTATGGCTACACCTTC; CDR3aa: CASRNQRTNFNYGYTF
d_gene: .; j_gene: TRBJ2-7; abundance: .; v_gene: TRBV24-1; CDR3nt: TGTGCCACCGCCCGGGACAAGGGTTACGAGCAGTACTTC; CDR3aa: CATARDKGYEQYF
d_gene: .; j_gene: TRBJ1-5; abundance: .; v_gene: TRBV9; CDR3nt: TGTGCCAGCAGCGTAAGCTCTAGCAATCAGCCCCAGCATTTT; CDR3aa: CASSVSSSNQPQHF
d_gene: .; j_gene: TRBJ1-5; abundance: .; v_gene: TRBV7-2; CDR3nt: TGTGCCAGCAGCTTAGCGCATGGATCCAATCAGCCCCAGCATTTT; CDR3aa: CASSLAHGSNQPQHF
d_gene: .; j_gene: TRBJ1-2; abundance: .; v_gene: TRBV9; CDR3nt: TGTGCCAGCAGCGTAGGAGTTGGCGGGTATTCTACTAACTATGGCTACACCTTC; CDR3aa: CASSVGVGGYSTNYGYTF
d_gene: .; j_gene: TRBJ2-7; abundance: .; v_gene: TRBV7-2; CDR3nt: TGTGCCAGCGTTATCGTGGCAACCTCCTACGAGCAGTACTTC; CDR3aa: CASVIVATSYEQYF
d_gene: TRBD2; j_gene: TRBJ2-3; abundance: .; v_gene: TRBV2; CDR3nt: TGTGCCAGCAGTGATTTACGGGGGGGCGTAGATACGCAGTATTTT; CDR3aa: CASSDLRGGVDTQYF
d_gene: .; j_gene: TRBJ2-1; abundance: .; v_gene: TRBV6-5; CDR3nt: TGTGCCAGCAGTTACTCGGGTCTCTCGGGGAGGAAGGAGCAGTTCTTC; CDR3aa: CASSYSGLSGRKEQFF
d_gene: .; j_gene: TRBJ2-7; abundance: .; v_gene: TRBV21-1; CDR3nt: TGTGCCAGCAGCAAAGCTGAGGGACAGGGGGTGACCTACGAGCAGTACTTC; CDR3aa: CASSKAEGQGVTYEQYF
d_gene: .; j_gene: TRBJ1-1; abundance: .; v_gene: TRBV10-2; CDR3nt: TGCGCCAGCAGTGATCCCGAGTGGGCTTTCTTT; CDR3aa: CASSDPEWAFF
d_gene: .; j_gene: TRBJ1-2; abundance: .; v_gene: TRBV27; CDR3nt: TGTGCCACCCGAGGGGCGCTGAACGGCTACACCTTC; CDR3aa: CATRGALNGYTF
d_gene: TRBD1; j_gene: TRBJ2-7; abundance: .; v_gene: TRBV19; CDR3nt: TGTGCCAGTACCACCAGGACAGGCGACGAGCAGTACTTC; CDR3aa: CASTTRTGDEQYF
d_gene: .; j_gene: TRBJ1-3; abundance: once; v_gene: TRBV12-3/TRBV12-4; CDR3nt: TGTGCCAGCAGTCCGGAAATGAAGGGATTCATATATTTT; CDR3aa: CASSPEMKGFIYF
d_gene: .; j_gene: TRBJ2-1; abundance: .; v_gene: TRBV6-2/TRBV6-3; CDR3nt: TGTGCCAGCAGCCAGAGACAGCCTCACAATGAGCAGTTCTTC; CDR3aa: CASSQRQPHNEQFF
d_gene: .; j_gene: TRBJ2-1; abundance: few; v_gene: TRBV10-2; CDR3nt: TGCGCCAGCAGTGAGTGGGGGCTTGAGCAGTTCTTC; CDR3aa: CASSEWGLEQFF